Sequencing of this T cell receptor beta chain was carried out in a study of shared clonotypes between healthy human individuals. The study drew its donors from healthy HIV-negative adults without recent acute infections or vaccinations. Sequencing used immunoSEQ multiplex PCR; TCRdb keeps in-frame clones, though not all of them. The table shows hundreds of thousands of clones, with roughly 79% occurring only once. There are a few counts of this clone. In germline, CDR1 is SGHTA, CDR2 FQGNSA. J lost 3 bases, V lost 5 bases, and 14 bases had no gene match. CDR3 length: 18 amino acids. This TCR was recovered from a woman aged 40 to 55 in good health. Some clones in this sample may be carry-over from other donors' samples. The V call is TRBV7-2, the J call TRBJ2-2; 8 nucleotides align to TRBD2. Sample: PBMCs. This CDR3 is CASSPQPGLVPDTGELFF. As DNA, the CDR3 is TGTGCCAGCAGCCCCCAACCGGGACTAGTTCCTGACACCGGGGAGCTGTTTTTT.